Below, one T cell receptor (beta chain) is given with its context. Its target antigen remains unknown. Per-nucleotide qualities are absent, and no much larger clonotype sits a single base away. The immunoSEQ Assay, a bias-controlled multiplex PCR, was used to amplify TCRbeta CDR3 regions from genomic DNA. Per the authors' processing: Nucleated cell counts per sample were estimated from amplification of reference gene primers within the assay. Sequence reads were collapsed and filtered to measure the absolute abundance of every unique TCRbeta CDR3 rearrangement. Productive Simpson clonality was computed per sample as the square root of Simpson's diversity index over productive rearrangements. In its TCRdb copy, this immuneACCESS table keeps in-frame sequences only and misses some clones. Where compared with another copy, unresolved V genes explain less than half of these, and the others have no known cause. That table is the source of V, J and clone size, and D and trimming were worked out from the DNA. Here the sample has around 200,000 clones; around 81% occur a single time. The ten biggest clones cover 4% to 5.5% of the sample.

The data are from a study of blood T cell repertoires in COVID-19 (dated by TCRdb to the early 2020s). About the full investigation: Samples from collaborators originated in the United States, Italy and Spain and spanned both the acute and convalescent phases of COVID-19. The material from the prospective study consisted of cDNA or gDNA derived from T cells, B-cell-depleted T cells, or PBMCs. The dataset comprised deeply sampled blood TCRbeta repertoires from subjects exposed to, actively infected with, or recovered from COVID-19. The samples were drawn from two sources: the first 160 participants of the ongoing ImmuneRACE study, and 1,000 to 1,500 subjects contributed by 6 global collaborators. The sample metadata nearly always contained a de-identified subject ID, COVID-19 status, age in years and sex. The repertoires were made available in a free public database intended to serve as a resource for research on the immune response to SARS-CoV-2. HLA class I and class II types, where available, came from metadata supplied by the sample provider rather than from assay-based typing.

Overall study outcomes, separate from this receptor: How much clinical and demographic metadata was included differed by source and by participant, and the metadata was provided uncurated.

The collaborating institutions used their own protocols to collect whole blood in K2EDTA tubes. Collaborator samples were shipped for TCRbeta analysis as frozen whole blood, isolated PBMCs, or DNA extracted from either sample type. This clonotype was sampled from a man aged 45-65 years with active or convalescent COVID-19. Specimen: peripheral blood.

The DNA sequence reads TGTGCCAGCGGGGCCGAGACTGGGGCCAACGTCCTGACTTTC. It translates to CASGAETGANVLTF. The chain was built from TRBV6-5 and TRBJ2-6; a tentative D call is TRBD1 (5 bases match). There are 14 amino acids in the CDR3, from cysteine to phenylalanine inclusive. Of all the DNA, just the CDR3 is kept, 42 bases in frame from base 1. V sheds 8 bases and J sheds 2 bases, leaving 10 bases between their ends. CDR1 is given as MNHEY and CDR2 as SVGAGI, both from the germline V gene.